The clone carrying this TCR beta chain showed up many times. The antigen remains unidentified. The data are from a study of immune heterogeneity within non-small cell lung tumors. Notes on the study in general: The study found identical dominant CDR3 beta clonotypes recurring across tumor sites within a patient, alongside site-unique high-frequency clones.

Bulk tumor genomic DNA was the template, and each sample received about 600 ng. The authors collected several far-apart biopsies from each primary tumor during surgery. The cohort was untreated, with newly diagnosed non-small cell lung cancer undergoing curative surgery. CDR1 is MNHNS and CDR2 is SASEGT in the germline V gene. Trimming shortened V by 5 bases and J by 8 bases, and 19 bases separated the two germline ends. The CDR3 loop spans 15 amino acids. With 32 V and 13 J primers, multiplex PCR amplified the TCR beta CDR3. MiXCR, applied by TCRdb to the multiplex PCR reads, yields one record per CDR3 protein. The sample carries 25,000 to 40,000 distinct CDR3 sequences, around 30% recorded once.

The rearrangement uses TRBV6-1 and TRBJ2-1; the D gene is possibly TRBD2 (6 bases). Input material: lung tumor tissue. This TCR was sampled from a man in his forties with non-small cell lung cancer. The CDR3 nucleotides read TGTGCCAGCAGTTTGACTAGGGGTTCTTTGGATGAGCAGTTCTTC. It specifies CASSLTRGSLDEQFF.